The 21 T cell receptor beta chains below come from one sample, sequenced in a study of blood T cell repertoires in COVID-19. Produced via immunoSEQ multiplex PCR; TCRdb's table is partial and in-frame only. The table lists under 150,000 clones, 90% of them singletons. Input material: peripheral blood. The receptor source for this set is a woman aged 50 to 60 with acute or convalescent COVID-19.

This clone has only one observation. In nucleotides, the CDR3 is TGCGCCAGCAGCTTGGCGGTCGGACAGGGAAGTGAAAAACTGTTTTTT. Amino acids: CASSLAVGQGSEKLFF. This chain joins TRBV5-1 and TRBJ1-4, with 8 bases matching TRBD1. This CDR3 region has 16 residues. After removal of 0 bases from V and 7 bases from J, the junction contained 8 bases not matched to a gene. Germline lookup yields CDR1 SGHRS and CDR2 YFSETQ. Using reference TRBV5-1 and TRBJ1-4 for the parts outside the CDR3, the full variable domain is KAGVTQTPRYLIKTRGQQVTLSCSPISGHRSVSWYQQTPGQGLQFLFEYFSETQRNKGNFPGRFSGRQFSNSRSEMNVSTLELGDSALYLCASSLAVGQGSEKLFFGSGTQLSVL.

J is TRBJ2-1 and V is TRBV27; TRBD2 matches at 8 bases. V trimming: 5 bases; J trimming: 2 bases; junction bases outside the gene matches: 8. This CDR3 has 16 amino acids. CDR1 and CDR2 from the germline V gene are MNHEY and SMNVEV (reference sequence). As DNA, the CDR3 is TGTGCCAGCAGTCCATTAGCGGGGCAGACCTACAATGAGCAGTTCTTC. This encodes CASSPLAGQTYNEQFF.

The chain recombines TRBV11-3 with TRBJ2-3; TRBD2 matches at 10 bases. CDR3 size: 22 residues. Looked up from germline, CDR1 is SGHNT and CDR2 is YENEEA. Losses at the gene ends were 0 bases for V and 1 base for J; bases not matched to a gene: 19. The CDR3 region has the DNA TGTGCCAGCAGCTTAGACCAGTGGGGAAGGCTAGCGGGAGCGGTCGGCACAGATACGCAGTATTTT. Translation: CASSLDQWGRLAGAVGTDTQYF.

This clone was observed once. The chain links TRBV2 to TRBJ2-2; D is undetermined. Trimming left V 6 bases short and J 1 base short, with 12 bases between. CDR3 length equals 15 residues. Per germline, CDR1 SNHLY and CDR2 FYNNEI. The CDR3 DNA reads as TGTGCCAGCAGCACGGAAGACTTGAACACCGGGGAGCTGTTTTTT. Its protein is CASSTEDLNTGELFF.

V gene TRBV6-5 combines with J gene TRBJ2-1; 9 bases align to TRBD2. This CDR3 has 15 residues. Germline CDR1 MNHEY, CDR2 SVGAGI. With V trimmed by 2 bases and J by 7 bases, 6 bases remained unmatched. Written as DNA, the CDR3 is TGTGCCAGCAGTTACGGCGGGGGGGTCGTAAATGAGCAGTTCTTC. As protein: CASSYGGGVVNEQFF.

This clone was detected only once. The rearrangement links TRBV2 to TRBJ2-7; 9 bases line up with TRBD1. J lost 2 bases, V lost 6 bases, and 5 bases had no gene match. This CDR3 has 14 residues. Germline values: CDR1 SNHLY, CDR2 FYNNEI. The CDR3 reads CASSGGTGPYEQYF. CDR3 DNA: TGTGCCAGCAGCGGGGGGACAGGGCCCTACGAGCAGTACTTC. The whole variable domain, remainder taken from reference TRBV2 and TRBJ2-7, is EPEVTQTPSHQVTQMGQEVILRCVPISNHLYFYWYRQILGQKVEFLVSFYNNEISEKSEIFDDQFSVERPDGSNFTLKIRSTKLEDSAMYFCASSGGTGPYEQYFGPGTRLTVT.

The genes are TRBV10-3 and TRBJ1-5; D remains ambiguous. Trimming removed 2 bases from V and 1 base from J, with 6 bases in between. Germline CDR1 is ENHRY and CDR2 is SYGVKD. The CDR3 extends over 14 amino acids. CDR3 amino acids: CAISERVSNQPQHF. In DNA, the CDR3 is TGTGCCATCAGTGAGAGAGTGAGCAATCAGCCCCAGCATTTT.

This clone was seen a few times. This sequence joins TRBV7-6 and TRBJ1-6; TRBD1 aligns across 10 bases. The V segment lost 4 bases and the J segment 10 bases; nucleotides outside the gene matches: 10. The germline V gene encodes CDR1 SGHVS and CDR2 FNYEAQ. This CDR3 has 16 amino acids. CDR3 DNA sequence: TGTGCCAGCAGCTCCAGCCCAGACAGGGGGCAATCACCCCTCCACTTT. Translating it yields CASSSSPDRGQSPLHF.

As DNA, the CDR3 is TGCAGTGCCGGCGGCGCCGAACCCCTCCACTTT. Encoded protein: CSAGGAEPLHF. J is TRBJ1-6 and V is TRBV20-1, with D uncertain. V dropped 6 bases and J dropped 12 bases, with 12 bases sitting between them. The CDR3 is made up of 11 amino acids. The germline V gene has CDR1 DFQATT and CDR2 SNEGSKA (reference sequence).

This clone was found once. The chain is built from TRBV30 and TRBJ2-5; TRBD2 is a possible D gene (7 bases). CDR3 length equals 16 residues. Looked up from germline, CDR1 is GTSNPN and CDR2 is SVGIG (reference sequence). V gave up 2 bases and J gave up 0 bases, with 16 bases separating them. The DNA for the CDR3 is TGTGCCTGGAGTCTTCGGGGGAGGGGGTACCAAGAGACCCAGTACTTC. It codes for CAWSLRGRGYQETQYF.

The chain is built from TRBV2 and TRBJ2-1; D possibly corresponds to TRBD1 (6 bases). The CDR3 contains 13 residues. V lost 2 bases, J lost 16 bases, and 18 bases lay in between. The germline CDR1 and CDR2 sequences are SNHLY and FYNNEI. DNA for the CDR3: TGTGCCAGCAGTGAACTACCGGGACAACCAACTTTCTTC. Encoded protein: CASSELPGQPTFF.

The chain joins TRBV9 to TRBJ2-3, with 9 bases lining up with TRBD1. The V gene's germline CDR1 is SGDLS and CDR2 YYNGEE. V shed 4 bases and J 0 bases; nucleotides not matched to a gene: 6. This CDR3 contains 16 residues. CDR3 in DNA: TGTGCCAGCAGCTCTACAGGGGGCTTGAGCACAGATACGCAGTATTTT. It translates to CASSSTGGLSTDTQYF.

Notes on this clone: The sample holds other DNA sequences that translate to the same CDR3. The gene calls are TRBV20-1 and TRBJ1-2; no clear D gene. The length of the CDR3 is 10 residues. Trimming cost V 3 bases and J 5 bases, with 4 bases left between them. The germline V gene encodes CDR1 DFQATT and CDR2 SNEGSKA (reference sequence). CDR3 amino acids: CSASSYGYTF. The CDR3 DNA follows: TGCAGTGCTAGCTCTTATGGCTACACCTTC.

This chain links TRBV6-5 with TRBJ1-1; no definite D call. CDR3 length: 15 residues. The germline CDR1 and CDR2 sequences are MNHEY and SVGAGI. V was trimmed by 0 bases and J by 3 bases, leaving 11 bases between them. CDR3 region: CASSYSAFGDTEAFF. The CDR3 nucleotides read TGTGCCAGCAGTTACTCAGCGTTCGGGGACACTGAAGCTTTCTTT.

The V call is TRBV18, the J call TRBJ2-7, with TRBD2 matching over 7 bases. Trimming cost V 2 bases and J 7 bases; bases outside gene matches: 5. This CDR3 has 13 residues. Germline V gene data show CDR1 as KGHSH and CDR2 as LQKENI. The CDR3 reads CASSPADGGEQYF. The CDR3 region has the DNA TGTGCCAGCTCACCAGCGGACGGGGGGGAGCAGTACTTC. The whole variable domain, filled in from reference TRBV18 and TRBJ2-7, reads NAGVMQNPRHLVRRRGQEARLRCSPMKGHSHVYWYRQLPEEGLKFMVYLQKENIIDESGMPKERFSAEFPKEGPSILRIQQVVRGDSAAYFCASSPADGGEQYFGPGTRLTVT.

This clone came up once. The gene calls are TRBV5-4 and TRBJ2-7, with 9 bases that match TRBD1. This CDR3 spans 15 amino acids. The germline V gene encodes CDR1 SGHNT and CDR2 YYREEE (reference sequence). V trimming: 2 bases; J trimming: 5 bases; junction bases outside the gene matches: 8. CDR3 amino acids: CASSFPGTGRNEQYF. The CDR3 bases are TGTGCCAGCAGCTTTCCCGGGACAGGGAGGAACGAGCAGTACTTC. Full variable domain (rest looked up from reference TRBV5-4 and TRBJ2-7): ETGVTQSPTHLIKTRGQQVTLRCSSQSGHNTVSWYQQALGQGPQFIFQYYREEENGRGNFPPRFSGLQFPNYSSELNVNALELDDSALYLCASSFPGTGRNEQYFGPGTRLTVT.

The V call is TRBV19, the J call TRBJ1-3; tentatively, D is TRBD1 (6 bases). The ends were cut back, 2 bases at V and 0 bases at J, with 11 bases in the middle. The CDR3 is made up of 16 amino acids. The germline CDR1 and CDR2 sequences are LNHDA and SQIVND (reference sequence). The CDR3 loop is CASSIMRTDSGNTIYF. The CDR3 nucleotides are TGTGCCAGTAGTATAATGCGGACAGACTCTGGAAACACCATATATTTT.

This chain uses TRBV7-9 with TRBJ2-3, with 7 bases lining up with TRBD2. Per germline, CDR1 SEHNR and CDR2 FQNEAQ (reference sequence). The J segment lost 7 bases and the V segment lost 9 bases, leaving 10 bases of the junction unmatched. This CDR3 is 13 amino acids long. The CDR3 reads CARGGGDGNTQYF. The CDR3 DNA follows: TGTGCCAGGGGCGGGGGAGACGGGAATACGCAGTATTTT.

CDR3 nucleotides: TGTGCCTGGAGTGTAGAAGCGCGTCCCTACAATGAGCAGTTCTTC. Translation gives CAWSVEARPYNEQFF. The V and J genes are TRBV30 and TRBJ2-1, with D unresolved. Germline lookup yields CDR1 GTSNPN and CDR2 SVGIG (reference sequence). The CDR3 is 15 residues long. Trimming shortened V by 0 bases and J by 2 bases, and 11 bases separated the two germline ends.

The chain recombines TRBV23-1 with TRBJ1-2; TRBD1 aligns across 9 bases. TRBV23-1 is an ORF; its function is uncertain. V lost 8 bases and J lost 7; bases outside the gene matches: 8. CDR3 size: 13 residues. The CDR3 sequence is CASQRDREAGYTF. The DNA of the CDR3 is TGCGCCAGCCAACGGGACAGGGAGGCTGGCTACACCTTC.

This sequence joins TRBV6-2 or TRBV6-3 and TRBJ1-1, with 7 bases matching TRBD1. The CDR3 totals 14 residues. Germline CDR1 reads MNHEY; CDR2 reads SVGEGT. Unmatched junction bases numbered 7, after V lost 4 bases and J lost 5 bases. This CDR3 is CASSFLTGRTEAFF. The CDR3 nucleotides are TGTGCCAGCAGTTTCCTGACAGGGAGGACTGAAGCTTTCTTT.